These 13 T cell receptor beta chains came from one sample sequenced in a study of response to subunit inactivated influenza vaccine. TCRdb re-called the RT-PCR reads through MiXCR, storing one row per CDR3 protein. The table includes hundreds of thousands of distinct CDR3 sequences, around 8% detected once. The sequencing used PBMCs from blood, collected about 24 months after vaccination. These receptors all come from a man aged 45 to 75 who received an inactivated influenza vaccine.

The gene calls are TRBV20-1 and TRBJ1-2; D uncertain. This CDR3 spans 14 amino acids. The germline V gene has CDR1 DFQATT and CDR2 SNEGSKA (reference sequence). Trimming shortened V by 0 bases and J by 8 bases, and 16 bases separated the two germline ends. CDR3 nucleotides: TGCAGTGCTAGAGATAGGAGGTTTCTGAGGGGCTACACCTTC. Translating it yields CSARDRRFLRGYTF.

This clonotype was observed at least ten times. The V call is TRBV7-2, the J call TRBJ2-3; D is possibly TRBD1 (6 bases). The germline CDR1 and CDR2 sequences are SGHTA and FQGNSA. V gave up 2 bases and J gave up 5 bases, with 14 bases separating them. This CDR3 contains 15 residues. The CDR3 nucleotides are TGTGCCAGCAGCTTATGGGCAGGGGTGCAAGATACGCAGTATTTT. This codes for CASSLWAGVQDTQYF.

This clonotype was seen repeatedly, ten times or more. The chain carries TRBV20-1 and TRBJ2-1, with 14 bases matching TRBD2. After removal of 3 bases from V and 9 bases from J, the junction contained 16 bases not matched to a gene. CDR3 size: 18 residues. CDR1 DFQATT and CDR2 SNEGSKA come from the germline V gene (reference sequence). For the CDR3, the DNA is TGCAGTGCTAGTAAGGCTGGGACTAGCGGGAGACTTAGAGCTGAGCAGTTCTTC. Translating it yields CSASKAGTSGRLRAEQFF.

This clonotype appeared many times. The chain recombines TRBV7-9 with TRBJ1-1; TRBD1 is a possible D gene (5 bases). Trimming cost V 1 base and J 4 bases, with 10 bases left between them. CDR3 length: 14 residues. Germline V gives CDR1 SEHNR, CDR2 FQNEAQ (reference sequence). Here the CDR3 reads CASSLVGGATEAFF. In DNA, the CDR3 is TGTGCCAGCAGCTTAGTCGGGGGAGCCACTGAAGCTTTCTTT.

V and J are TRBV12-3 or TRBV12-4 and TRBJ1-5, with D unresolved. There are 14 residues in the CDR3. The V and J ends lost 2 bases and 6 bases respectively, with 11 bases between them. The CDR3 loop is CASSLRGSGQPQHF. CDR3 nucleotide sequence: TGTGCCAGCAGTTTAAGAGGGAGCGGTCAGCCCCAGCATTTT.

This clonotype was observed a handful of times. The gene calls are TRBV15 and TRBJ2-7; D not certain. V lost 0 bases and J lost 2, with 8 bases in between. The CDR3 length is 14 residues. The germline V gene has CDR1 LNHNV and CDR2 YYDKDF (reference sequence). CDR3 in amino acids: CATSRDNSPYEQYF. DNA for the CDR3: TGTGCCACCAGCAGAGATAACAGTCCCTACGAGCAGTACTTC.

This clonotype has at least ten counts. V gene TRBV12-3 or TRBV12-4 combines with J gene TRBJ2-4; a possible D gene is TRBD2 (6 bases). Trimming removed 1 base from V and 0 bases from J, with 7 bases in between. This CDR3 has 15 residues. The CDR3 sequence is CASSLGGIAKNIQYF. CDR3 in DNA: TGTGCCAGCAGTTTAGGCGGGATAGCCAAAAACATTCAGTACTTC.

This clonotype was found many times. The CDR3 DNA reads as TGCAGTGCTTCCCGGTGGGGGGGCCAAGAGACCCAGTACTTC. Protein product: CSASRWGGQETQYF. The chain links TRBV20-1 to TRBJ2-5, with 7 bases lining up with TRBD2. The junction had 7 bases not matched to a gene; V was cut back by 5 bases and J by 1 base. CDR3 size: 14 residues. The germline CDR1 and CDR2 sequences are DFQATT and SNEGSKA (reference sequence).

This clonotype came up a few times. This chain uses TRBV15 with TRBJ2-7, with D tentatively TRBD1 (6 bases). Germline V CDR1 and CDR2: LNHNV, YYDKDF (reference sequence). CDR3 length: 13 amino acids. V lost 2 bases, J lost 5 bases, and 10 bases lay in between. CDR3 coding DNA: TGTGCCACCAGCAGAAAAAACAGGGACGAGCAGTACTTC. This codes for CATSRKNRDEQYF.

J is TRBJ2-2 and V is TRBV7-6; D call uncertain. V lost 1 base and J lost 6, with 12 bases in between. CDR3 size: 15 residues. CDR1 and CDR2 from the germline V gene are SGHVS and FNYEAQ. The CDR3 DNA reads as TGTGCCAGCAGCTTAGTAGATCCCGCCGCCGGGGAGCTGTTTTTT. It codes for CASSLVDPAAGELFF.

This clonotype was detected many times. The chain employs TRBV20-1 and TRBJ2-1; D gene ambiguous. The ends were cut back, 6 bases at V and 4 bases at J, with 19 bases in the middle. The germline V gene encodes CDR1 DFQATT and CDR2 SNEGSKA (reference sequence). The CDR3 length is 15 residues. The CDR3 reads CSARARPDRYNEQFF. The DNA of the CDR3 is TGCAGTGCAAGGGCCCGACCAGATCGTTACAATGAGCAGTTCTTC.

This clonotype was picked up a small number of times. V and J are TRBV7-6 and TRBJ1-3; D may be TRBD1 (5 bases). The CDR3 runs 16 residues. Germline V gene lookup returns CDR1 SGHVS and CDR2 FNYEAQ. Trimming removed 0 bases at V and 2 bases at J, with 11 bases between. This CDR3 reads CASSLAIAGTGNTIYF. In DNA form, the CDR3 reads TGTGCCAGCAGCTTAGCCATCGCAGGGACTGGAAACACCATATATTTT.

V is TRBV7-2 and J is TRBJ2-4; D possibly corresponds to TRBD1 (5 bases). The V end lost 2 bases, the J end lost 0 bases, and 14 bases lay between the germline ends. The CDR3 has 17 amino acids. Germline V gene data show CDR1 as SGHTA and CDR2 as FQGNSA. In DNA, the CDR3 is TGTGCCAGCAGCTTAAGTGGGGCCCGACTAGCCAAAAACATTCAGTACTTC. This encodes CASSLSGARLAKNIQYF. The variable domain in full, with the rest retrieved from reference TRBV7-2 and TRBJ2-4, is GAGVSQSPSNKVTEKGKDVELRCDPISGHTALYWYRQSLGQGLEFLIYFQGNSAPDKSGLPSDRFSAERTGGSVSTLTIQRTQQEDSAVYLCASSLSGARLAKNIQYFGAGTRLSVL.